The sequence of this T cell receptor beta chain was determined in a study of technical replicates of blood from several donors. With 2 bases clipped from V and 4 bases from J, the junction kept 11 bases outside the gene matches. CDR1 is MNHEY and CDR2 is SMNVEV in the germline V gene (reference sequence). The CDR3 loop spans 17 amino acids. The table came from immunoSEQ multiplex PCR; TCRdb's copy has only in-frame clones and leaves some out. The sample has approximately 87,000 clones, about nine tenths seen once. This TCR was sampled from a human donor in good health. Some clones in this sample may be carry-over from other donors' samples. The material sequenced was T cells isolated from PBMCs. The genes are TRBV27 and TRBJ2-7; 10 bases align to TRBD1. The CDR3 reads CASSLGVGTGERYEQYF. The DNA of the CDR3 is TGTGCCAGCAGTTTAGGGGTAGGGACAGGGGAGAGATACGAGCAGTACTTC.